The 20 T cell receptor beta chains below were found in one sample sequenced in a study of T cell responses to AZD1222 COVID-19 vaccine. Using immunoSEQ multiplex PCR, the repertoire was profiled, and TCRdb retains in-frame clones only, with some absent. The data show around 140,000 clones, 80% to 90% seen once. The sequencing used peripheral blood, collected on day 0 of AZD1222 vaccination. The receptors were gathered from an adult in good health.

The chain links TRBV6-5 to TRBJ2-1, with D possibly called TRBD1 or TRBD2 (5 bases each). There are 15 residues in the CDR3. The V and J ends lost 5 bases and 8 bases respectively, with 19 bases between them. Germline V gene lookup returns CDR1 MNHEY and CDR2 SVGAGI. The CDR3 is CASSPGTGGVHEQFF. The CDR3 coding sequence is TGTGCCAGCAGTCCCGGGACGGGTGGGGTCCATGAGCAGTTCTTC.

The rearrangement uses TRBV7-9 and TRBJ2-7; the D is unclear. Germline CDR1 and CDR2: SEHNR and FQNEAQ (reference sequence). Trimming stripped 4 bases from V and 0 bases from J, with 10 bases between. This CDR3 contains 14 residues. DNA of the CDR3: TGTGCCAGCAGCTCTCGCTCTGACTCCTACGAGCAGTACTTC. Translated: CASSSRSDSYEQYF.

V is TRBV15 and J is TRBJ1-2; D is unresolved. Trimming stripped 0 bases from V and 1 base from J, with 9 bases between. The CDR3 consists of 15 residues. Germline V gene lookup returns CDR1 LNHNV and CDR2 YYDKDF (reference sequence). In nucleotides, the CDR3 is TGTGCCACCAGCAGAGATAAGGGAGATAACTATGGCTACACCTTC. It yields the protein CATSRDKGDNYGYTF.

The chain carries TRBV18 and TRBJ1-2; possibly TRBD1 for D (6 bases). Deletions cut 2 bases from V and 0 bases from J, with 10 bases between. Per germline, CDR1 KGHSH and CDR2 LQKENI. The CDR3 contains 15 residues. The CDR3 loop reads CASSPVRQANYGYTF. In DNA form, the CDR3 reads TGTGCCAGCTCACCAGTAAGACAGGCTAACTATGGCTACACCTTC.

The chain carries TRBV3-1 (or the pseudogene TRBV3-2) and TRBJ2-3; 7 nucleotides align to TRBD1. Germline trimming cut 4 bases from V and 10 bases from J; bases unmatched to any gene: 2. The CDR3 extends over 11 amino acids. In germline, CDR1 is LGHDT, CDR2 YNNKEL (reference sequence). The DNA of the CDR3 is TGTGCCAGCAGCCGACAGGGATCGCAGTATTTT. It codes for CASSRQGSQYF.

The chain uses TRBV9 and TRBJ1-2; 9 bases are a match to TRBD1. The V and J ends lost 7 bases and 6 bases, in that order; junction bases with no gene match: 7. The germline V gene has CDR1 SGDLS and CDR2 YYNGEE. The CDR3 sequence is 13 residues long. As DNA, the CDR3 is TGTGCCAGCCGTATTACAGGGGGCGATGGCTACACCTTC. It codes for CASRITGGDGYTF.

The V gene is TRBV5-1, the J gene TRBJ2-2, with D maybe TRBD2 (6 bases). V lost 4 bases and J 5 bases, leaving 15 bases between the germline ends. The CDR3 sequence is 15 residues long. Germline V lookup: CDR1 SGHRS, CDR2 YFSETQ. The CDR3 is CASSQGLSLTGELFF. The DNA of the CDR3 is TGCGCCAGCAGCCAGGGACTTAGTTTAACCGGGGAGCTGTTTTTT.

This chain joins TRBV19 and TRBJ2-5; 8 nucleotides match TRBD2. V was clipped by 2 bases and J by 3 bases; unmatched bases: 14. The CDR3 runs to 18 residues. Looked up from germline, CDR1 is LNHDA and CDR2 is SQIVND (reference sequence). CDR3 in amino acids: CASSIIYLDSGVEETQYF. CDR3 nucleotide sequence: TGTGCCAGTAGTATAATATACCTGGATAGCGGGGTTGAAGAGACCCAGTACTTC.

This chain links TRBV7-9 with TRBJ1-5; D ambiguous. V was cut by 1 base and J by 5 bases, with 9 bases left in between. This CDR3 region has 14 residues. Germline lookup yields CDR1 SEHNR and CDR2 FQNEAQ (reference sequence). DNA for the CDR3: TGTGCCAGCAGCTTAGGCGGTCCTCATCAGCCCCAGCATTTT. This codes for CASSLGGPHQPQHF.

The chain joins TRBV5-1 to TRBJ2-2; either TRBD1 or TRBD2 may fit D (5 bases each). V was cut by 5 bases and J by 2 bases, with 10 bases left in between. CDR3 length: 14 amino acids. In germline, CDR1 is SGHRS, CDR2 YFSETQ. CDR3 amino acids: CASSWDPNTGELFF. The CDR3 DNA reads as TGCGCCAGCAGTTGGGACCCCAACACCGGGGAGCTGTTTTTT. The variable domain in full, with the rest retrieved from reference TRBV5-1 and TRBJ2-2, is KAGVTQTPRYLIKTRGQQVTLSCSPISGHRSVSWYQQTPGQGLQFLFEYFSETQRNKGNFPGRFSGRQFSNSRSEMNVSTLELGDSALYLCASSWDPNTGELFFGEGSRLTVL.

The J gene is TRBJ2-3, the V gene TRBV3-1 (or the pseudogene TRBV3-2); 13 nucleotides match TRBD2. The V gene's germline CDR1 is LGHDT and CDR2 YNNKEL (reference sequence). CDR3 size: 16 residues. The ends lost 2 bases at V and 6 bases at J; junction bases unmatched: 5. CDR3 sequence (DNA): TGTGCCAGCAGCCAACAACTAGCGGGGGGGCCGGATACGCAGTATTTT. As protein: CASSQQLAGGPDTQYF.

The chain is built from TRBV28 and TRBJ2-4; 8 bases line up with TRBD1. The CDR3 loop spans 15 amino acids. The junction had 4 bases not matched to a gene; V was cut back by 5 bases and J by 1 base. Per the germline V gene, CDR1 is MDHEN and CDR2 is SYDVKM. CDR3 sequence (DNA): TGTGCCAGCAGTCGGTACAGGGGGGCCAAAAACATTCAGTACTTC. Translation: CASSRYRGAKNIQYF.

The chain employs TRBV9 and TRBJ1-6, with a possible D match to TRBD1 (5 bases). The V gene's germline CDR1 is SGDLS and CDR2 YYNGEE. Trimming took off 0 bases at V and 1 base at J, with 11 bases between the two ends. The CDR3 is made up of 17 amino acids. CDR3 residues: CASSVGAKGSYNSPLHF. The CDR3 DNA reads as TGTGCCAGCAGCGTAGGGGCAAAGGGGTCCTATAATTCACCCCTCCACTTT.

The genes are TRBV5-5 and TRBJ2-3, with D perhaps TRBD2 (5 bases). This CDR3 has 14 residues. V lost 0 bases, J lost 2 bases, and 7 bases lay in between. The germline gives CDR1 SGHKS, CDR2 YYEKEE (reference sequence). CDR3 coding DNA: TGTGCCAGCAGCTTGGAACTAGACACAGATACGCAGTATTTT. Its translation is CASSLELDTDTQYF.

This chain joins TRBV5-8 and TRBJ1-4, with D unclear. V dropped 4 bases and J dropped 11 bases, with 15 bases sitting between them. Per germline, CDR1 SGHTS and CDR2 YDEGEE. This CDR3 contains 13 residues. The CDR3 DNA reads TGTGCCAGCAGCAACAAACTGGGAAACAAACTGTTTTTT. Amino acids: CASSNKLGNKLFF.

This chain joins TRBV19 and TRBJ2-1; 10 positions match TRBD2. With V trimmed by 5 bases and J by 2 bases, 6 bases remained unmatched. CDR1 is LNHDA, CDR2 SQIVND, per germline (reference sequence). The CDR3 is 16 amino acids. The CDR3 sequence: CASSSVAGGAYNEQFF. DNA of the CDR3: TGTGCCAGTAGTTCAGTAGCGGGAGGAGCCTACAATGAGCAGTTCTTC.

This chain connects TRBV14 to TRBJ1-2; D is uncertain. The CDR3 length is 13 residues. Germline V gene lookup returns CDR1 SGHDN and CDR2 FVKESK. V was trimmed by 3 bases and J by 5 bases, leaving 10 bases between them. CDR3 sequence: CASSHPALYGYTF. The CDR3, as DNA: TGTGCCAGCAGCCACCCAGCACTTTATGGCTACACCTTC.

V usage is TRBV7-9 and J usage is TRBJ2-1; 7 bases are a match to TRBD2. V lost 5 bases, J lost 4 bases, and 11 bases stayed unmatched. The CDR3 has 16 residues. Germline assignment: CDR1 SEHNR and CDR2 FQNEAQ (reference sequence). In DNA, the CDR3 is TGTGCCAGCAGCCCTTCTTTCGCGGGGGTATACAATGAGCAGTTCTTC. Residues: CASSPSFAGVYNEQFF.

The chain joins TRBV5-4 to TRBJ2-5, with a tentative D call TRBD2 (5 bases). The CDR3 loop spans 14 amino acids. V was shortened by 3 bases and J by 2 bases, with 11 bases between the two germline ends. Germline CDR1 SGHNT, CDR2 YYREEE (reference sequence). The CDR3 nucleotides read TGTGCCAGCAGCTCGGGGAGTTTTCAAGAGACCCAGTACTTC. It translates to CASSSGSFQETQYF.

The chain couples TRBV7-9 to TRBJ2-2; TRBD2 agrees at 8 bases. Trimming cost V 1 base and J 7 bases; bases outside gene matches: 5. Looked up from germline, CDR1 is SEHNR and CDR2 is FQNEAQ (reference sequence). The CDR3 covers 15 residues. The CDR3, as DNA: TGTGCCAGCAGCTTAGTCGGGAGGGCCAGCGGGGAGCTGTTTTTT. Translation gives CASSLVGRASGELFF.